Each of the 12 T cell receptor beta chains below was sequenced from the same sample in a study of shared clonotypes between healthy human individuals. The repertoire was sequenced with immunoSEQ multiplex PCR; TCRdb's copy has only in-frame clones and lacks some. The sample contains 1.5 million to 2.5 million clones, less than 95% of which appear only once. Terminally differentiated effector memory CD45RA+ cells were excluded by CCR7 positive selection of CD45RO-negative cells. Sequencing used naive CD8+ T cells sorted from blood. The receptors originated from a man younger than 35 in good health.

This clone was picked up one time. This chain connects TRBV27 to TRBJ2-1, with D possibly TRBD2 on 7 matching bases. The CDR3 runs to 15 residues. CDR1 MNHEY and CDR2 SMNVEV come from the germline V gene (reference sequence). Trimming pared 9 bases from V and 1 base from J, leaving 16 bases between. The CDR3 DNA follows: TGTGCCAGTACCGTACGGGGGGCTTCCTACAATGAGCAGTTCTTC. Its translation is CASTVRGASYNEQFF.

This sequence joins TRBV5-1 and TRBJ1-1; D is undetermined. The CDR3 totals 15 residues. The V end was cut by 4 bases, the J end by 1 base, with 14 bases between. Germline CDR1 reads SGHRS; CDR2 reads YFSETQ. The CDR3 protein is CASSLAPTENTEAFF. The DNA of the CDR3 is TGCGCCAGCAGCCTTGCCCCAACAGAGAACACTGAAGCTTTCTTT.

This clone came up a few times. The V call is TRBV4-1, the J call TRBJ1-6; TRBD1 is a possible D gene (6 bases). There are 15 residues in the CDR3. Deletions cut 0 bases from V and 10 bases from J, with 13 bases between. Germline loops: CDR1 MGHRA, CDR2 YSYEKL. Written as DNA, the CDR3 is TGCGCCAGCAGCCAAGAAGGTTCAGGACAGTCACCCCTCCACTTT. It translates to CASSQEGSGQSPLHF.

The J gene is TRBJ2-7, the V gene TRBV27, with D maybe TRBD2 (5 bases). This CDR3 region has 16 residues. Germline-derived CDR1 and CDR2 are MNHEY and SMNVEV (reference sequence). V was trimmed by 0 bases and J by 0 bases, leaving 12 bases between them. The CDR3 DNA is TGTGCCAGCAGTTTATCGTTCGGGGAACACTCCTACGAGCAGTACTTC. It encodes CASSLSFGEHSYEQYF.

This clone showed up just once. The chain couples TRBV19 to TRBJ2-5, with D possibly being TRBD1 (5 bases). Germline V gene sequence: CDR1 LNHDA, CDR2 SQIVND (reference sequence). Deletions cut 3 bases from V and 2 bases from J, with 13 bases between. The CDR3 consists of 15 residues. The CDR3 here is CASSIRGNKQETQYF. CDR3 DNA: TGTGCCAGTAGTATTAGGGGCAACAAGCAAGAGACCCAGTACTTC.

The V gene is TRBV27, the J gene TRBJ1-2; 9 bases agree with TRBD1. Germline V gene data show CDR1 as MNHEY and CDR2 as SMNVEV (reference sequence). This CDR3 has 15 residues. V shed 2 bases and J 5 bases; nucleotides not matched to a gene: 6. The CDR3 spells CASSLGTGSGYGYTF. The CDR3 bases are TGTGCCAGCAGTTTAGGGACAGGGTCAGGATATGGCTACACCTTC.

The CDR3 DNA reads as TGTGCCACCAGCAGATTGACAGAACCCAATCAGCCCCAGCATTTT. Its translation is CATSRLTEPNQPQHF. The chain uses TRBV15 and TRBJ1-5; a possible D gene is TRBD1 (5 bases). This CDR3 has 15 residues. The V end lost 2 bases, the J end lost 3 bases, and 11 bases lay between the germline ends. CDR1 LNHNV and CDR2 YYDKDF come from the germline V gene (reference sequence).

V gene TRBV12-5 combines with J gene TRBJ2-7, with 7 bases fitting TRBD1. The ends lost 2 bases at V and 3 bases at J; junction bases unmatched: 10. Germline loops: CDR1 LGHNT, CDR2 FRNRAP. The length of the CDR3 is 16 residues. The CDR3 region is CASGLMATGASYEQYF. The CDR3 bases are TGTGCTAGTGGTTTGATGGCCACAGGGGCCAGCTACGAGCAGTACTTC.

This chain connects TRBV5-3 to TRBJ1-1; a possible D gene is TRBD1 (6 bases). TRBV5-3 is treated as an ORF (open reading frame) with a function not yet certain. The CDR3 has 15 amino acids. Deletions cut 7 bases from V and 2 bases from J, with 18 bases between. CDR3 DNA: TGTGCCAGAGTGGGGGGCGGACTTTATAACACTGAAGCTTTCTTT. The encoded protein is CARVGGGLYNTEAFF.

This chain connects TRBV29-1 to TRBJ1-2; D gene unclear. With 0 bases removed from V and 4 bases from J, the gap between germline ends came to 15 bases. The germline CDR1 and CDR2 sequences are SQVTM and ANQGSEA. The CDR3 consists of 15 residues. The CDR3 DNA reads as TGCAGCGTTGAAGATCCCCAGCGTGACTTCTATGGCTACACCTTC. It codes for CSVEDPQRDFYGYTF. The entire variable domain, with the rest obtained from reference TRBV29-1 and TRBJ1-2, is as follows: SAVISQKPSRDICQRGTSLTIQCQVDSQVTMMFWYRQQPGQSLTLIATANQGSEATYESGFVIDKFPISRPNLTFSTLTVSNMSPEDSSIYLCSVEDPQRDFYGYTFGSGTRLTVV.

The CDR3 spells CASSQEGPGGGVSYEQYF. The CDR3 DNA sequence: TGCGCCAGCAGCCAAGAAGGGCCAGGGGGAGGGGTGTCCTACGAGCAGTACTTC. The J gene is TRBJ2-7, the V gene TRBV4-1, with D possibly being TRBD1 or TRBD2 (7 bases each). V lost 0 bases to trimming and J lost 1 base, with 19 bases between them. The CDR3 runs to 18 residues. CDR1 is MGHRA, CDR2 YSYEKL, per germline.

The rearrangement uses TRBV30 and TRBJ2-5; possible D gene TRBD1, 6 bases. Germline V gene data show CDR1 as GTSNPN and CDR2 as SVGIG (reference sequence). Trimming pared 4 bases from V and 5 bases from J, leaving 11 bases between. This CDR3 has 12 amino acids. The CDR3 DNA reads as TGTGCCTGGACAGGGGCGGGCGAGACCCAGTACTTC. It codes for CAWTGAGETQYF.